This T cell receptor beta chain was obtained from a study of CXCR3-negative and CXCR3-positive naive CD8 T cells. Overall study: Overall TRB read output was roughly 130 million, and each library contained about 1.5 +/- 0.3 million reads.

CDR3 length: 13 amino acids. Germline V gene data show CDR1 as SGHAT and CDR2 as FQNNGV. TRB cDNA was prepared as libraries by UMI-labeled 5' RACE. TCRdb derives one entry per CDR3 protein from the 5' RACE reads, leaving out DNA. The sample is made up of 35,000 to 40,000 distinct CDR3 sequences, and the top ten hold roughly 15% of it. The sequence derives from a human donor in good health. Some clones in this sample may be carry-over from other donors' samples. Sequenced: memory CD8+ T cells from blood. The rearrangement joins TRBV11-2 to TRBJ2-7. This CDR3 is CASSLVRFYEQYF.